The 30 T cell receptor beta chains below all came from one sample that was sequenced in a study of blood T cell repertoires in COVID-19. The method was immunoSEQ multiplex PCR; TCRdb's version includes in-frame clones alone and lacks a portion of them. The repertoire holds 200,000 to 250,000 clones, with more than 85% as singletons. The sample comprised PBMCs or T cells enriched from blood (not recorded which). The receptors were sampled from a woman aged 45-59 years who had recovered from COVID-19.

The J gene is TRBJ1-4, the V gene TRBV4-1; the D gene is possibly TRBD1 (5 bases). The V and J ends lost 0 bases and 7 bases respectively, with 18 bases between them. CDR1 is MGHRA and CDR2 is YSYEKL in the germline V gene. This CDR3 spans 17 amino acids. This CDR3 reads CASSQDLDTQWGEKLFF. The CDR3 nucleotides are TGCGCCAGCAGCCAAGATCTGGACACCCAATGGGGTGAAAAACTGTTTTTT.

V gene TRBV19 combines with J gene TRBJ2-1; maybe TRBD2 (6 bases). The CDR3 length is 17 residues. Per germline, CDR1 LNHDA and CDR2 SQIVND (reference sequence). Trimming took off 6 bases at V and 2 bases at J, with 20 bases between the two ends. This CDR3 is CASSLWGLGSTYNEQFF. The CDR3 region has the DNA TGTGCCAGTAGCCTCTGGGGACTTGGGTCCACCTACAATGAGCAGTTCTTC.

The chain is built from TRBV7-9 and TRBJ2-3, with 10 bases fitting TRBD1. Per the germline V gene, CDR1 is SEHNR and CDR2 is FQNEAQ (reference sequence). This CDR3 contains 15 residues. The junction had 7 bases not matched to a gene; V was cut back by 4 bases and J by 6 bases. CDR3 in DNA: TGTGCCAGCAGCTATTCCGGGACAGGGGTGGATACGCAGTATTTT. It codes for CASSYSGTGVDTQYF.

The V gene is TRBV28, the J gene TRBJ2-7; a possible D gene is TRBD1 (6 bases). The CDR3 extends over 16 amino acids. From germline, CDR1 is MDHEN and CDR2 SYDVKM. Trimming cost V 7 bases and J 0 bases, with 19 bases left between them. The CDR3 loop reads CASKHSGAPSSYEQYF. CDR3 in DNA: TGTGCCAGCAAACATTCAGGGGCGCCGAGCTCCTACGAGCAGTACTTC.

The chain combines TRBV6-5 with TRBJ2-2; 11 nucleotides agree with TRBD1. The V gene's germline CDR1 is MNHEY and CDR2 SVGAGI. V trimming: 2 bases; J trimming: 5 bases; junction bases outside the gene matches: 4. CDR3 length equals 16 residues. Written as DNA, the CDR3 is TGTGCCAGCAGTTACCCTGGGACAGGGGGAACCGGGGAGCTGTTTTTT. Translated: CASSYPGTGGTGELFF.

This chain connects TRBV7-2 to TRBJ2-2; no firm D call. Germline CDR1 SGHTA, CDR2 FQGNSA. V lost 1 base and J 6 bases, leaving 12 bases between the germline ends. This CDR3 has 15 amino acids. DNA for the CDR3: TGTGCCAGCAGCTTAGGAGCCGGGTCTTCCGGGGAGCTGTTTTTT. Translated, it gives CASSLGAGSSGELFF.

The rearrangement uses TRBV9 and TRBJ2-7; the match to TRBD2 covers 9 bases. The CDR3 loop spans 16 amino acids. V lost 4 bases, J lost 0 bases, and 8 bases stayed unmatched. CDR1 SGDLS and CDR2 YYNGEE come from the germline V gene. The CDR3 sequence: CASSPSAGGVSYEQYF. The DNA for the CDR3 is TGTGCCAGCAGCCCTTCAGCGGGAGGTGTCTCCTACGAGCAGTACTTC.

This chain connects TRBV19 to TRBJ1-1; TRBD1 agrees at 7 bases. This CDR3 has 14 amino acids. Per germline, CDR1 LNHDA and CDR2 SQIVND (reference sequence). V lost 2 bases and J lost 2; bases outside the gene matches: 2. The CDR3 DNA reads as TGTGCCAGTAGTATACAGGGGGTTAACACTGAAGCTTTCTTT. It yields the protein CASSIQGVNTEAFF.

This sequence joins TRBV4-3 and TRBJ2-3; no definite D call. The CDR3 is 16 amino acids. The germline V and J ends were trimmed by 0 bases and 6 bases, with 16 bases remaining between them. Germline V CDR1 and CDR2: LGHNA, YSLEER. The CDR3 sequence: CASSQEFGPRGDTQYF. Written as DNA, the CDR3 is TGCGCCAGCAGCCAAGAGTTTGGCCCGAGAGGCGATACGCAGTATTTT.

The V call is TRBV28, the J call TRBJ1-1; D uncertain. The CDR3 runs to 16 residues. Deletions cut 5 bases from V and 8 bases from J, with 24 bases between. In germline, CDR1 is MDHEN, CDR2 SYDVKM. CDR3 sequence reads: CASSSGKVEVRAEAFF. DNA for the CDR3: TGTGCCAGCAGTAGTGGTAAGGTTGAGGTTCGTGCCGAAGCTTTCTTT.

V usage is TRBV25-1 and J usage is TRBJ1-1; 7 nucleotides match TRBD1. Trimming at V came to 9 bases and at J to 0 bases, leaving 10 bases not matched to a gene. CDR3 length: 15 residues. Germline loops: CDR1 MGHDK, CDR2 SYGVNS. CDR3 sequence (DNA): TGTGCCAGTAATTCCGGGACAGTAATGAACACTGAAGCTTTCTTT. Translated: CASNSGTVMNTEAFF.

The chain recombines TRBV19 with TRBJ2-7; 14 nucleotides agree with TRBD2. The CDR3 sequence is 16 residues long. The germline V gene has CDR1 LNHDA and CDR2 SQIVND (reference sequence). The trim removed 3 bases at V and 7 bases at J, leaving 8 bases unmatched. In DNA, the CDR3 is TGTGCCAGTAGTATGCTCGGGACTAGCGGGAGTGGTGAGCAGTACTTC. Its protein product is CASSMLGTSGSGEQYF. The whole variable domain, filled in from reference TRBV19 and TRBJ2-7, reads DGGITQSPKYLFRKEGQNVTLSCEQNLNHDAMYWYRQDPGQGLRLIYYSQIVNDFQKGDIAEGYSVSREKKESFPLTVTSAQKNPTAFYLCASSMLGTSGSGEQYFGPGTRLTVT.

The chain is built from TRBV18 and TRBJ1-5, with D unresolved. Per germline, CDR1 KGHSH and CDR2 LQKENI. This CDR3 region has 15 residues. V was pared by 1 base and J by 3 bases, with 10 bases between. The CDR3 DNA follows: TGTGCCAGCTCACCACAGCAACAGAACAATCAGCCCCAGCATTTT. Translation gives CASSPQQQNNQPQHF.

In DNA form, the CDR3 reads TGCAGCGTTGAACCGGGGGGCTCAGGGGAGACCCAGTACTTC. Protein sequence: CSVEPGGSGETQYF. The genes are TRBV29-1 and TRBJ2-5; the D gene is possibly TRBD2 (7 bases). There are 14 residues in the CDR3. Trimming removed 2 bases from V and 5 bases from J, with 15 bases in between. Per the germline V gene, CDR1 is SQVTM and CDR2 is ANQGSEA.

The chain is built from TRBV7-9 and TRBJ2-1; tentatively, D is TRBD2 (5 bases). The CDR3 sequence is 13 residues long. With 2 bases removed from V and 10 bases from J, the gap between germline ends came to 12 bases. The germline V gene has CDR1 SEHNR and CDR2 FQNEAQ (reference sequence). The CDR3 bases are TGTGCCAGCAGCTTAATGAGCGGAGCGGAGCAGTTCTTC. Its translation: CASSLMSGAEQFF.

This clone has just a few counts. The V call is TRBV19, the J call TRBJ2-1; D gene ambiguous. The CDR3 length is 12 residues. Germline V lookup: CDR1 LNHDA, CDR2 SQIVND (reference sequence). V lost 6 bases and J 7 bases, leaving 10 bases between the germline ends. The CDR3 loop is CASSFTRNEQFF. CDR3 DNA: TGTGCCAGTAGCTTTACTCGGAATGAGCAGTTCTTC.

The V gene is TRBV6-2 or TRBV6-3, the J gene TRBJ2-7, with 8 bases fitting TRBD2. The V gene's germline CDR1 is MNHEY and CDR2 SVGEGT. CDR3 length equals 14 residues. Unmatched junction bases numbered 4, after V lost 4 bases and J lost 2 bases. The CDR3 is CASSWREDTYEQYF. Here the CDR3 DNA reads TGTGCCAGCAGTTGGCGGGAGGACACCTACGAGCAGTACTTC.

The rearrangement uses TRBV6-5 and TRBJ2-2; perhaps TRBD2 as D (6 bases). CDR1 and CDR2 from the germline V gene are MNHEY and SVGAGI. The ends were cut back, 6 bases at V and 6 bases at J, with 11 bases in the middle. This CDR3 has 13 amino acids. The DNA for the CDR3 is TGTGCCAGCAGACCGGGGGAGGCCGGGGAGCTGTTTTTT. This translates into CASRPGEAGELFF.

This CDR3 is CASSPARGAAVEAFF. For the CDR3, the DNA is TGTGCCAGCAGTCCGGCACGGGGGGCAGCGGTTGAAGCTTTCTTT. The chain recombines TRBV28 with TRBJ1-1; possibly TRBD1 for D (6 bases). V was cut by 5 bases and J by 7 bases, with 20 bases left in between. Germline V lookup: CDR1 MDHEN, CDR2 SYDVKM. The CDR3 has 15 residues.

The V call is TRBV10-2, the J call TRBJ2-1, with 12 positions matching TRBD2. With V trimmed by 7 bases and J by 7 bases, 11 bases remained unmatched. There are 16 residues in the CDR3. Germline-derived CDR1 and CDR2 are WSHSY and SAAADI. The CDR3 loop is CASKTSTSGSRNEQFF. The CDR3 DNA is TGCGCCAGCAAAACCTCGACTAGCGGGAGTAGGAATGAGCAGTTCTTC.

The chain is built from TRBV28 and TRBJ2-2, with D hard to call. The V and J ends lost 10 bases and 3 bases respectively, with 18 bases between them. Germline assignment: CDR1 MDHEN and CDR2 SYDVKM. This CDR3 is built from 15 residues. CDR3 in DNA: TGTGCCACCTCCACCGGCCACGGAGACACCGGGGAGCTGTTTTTT. It yields the protein CATSTGHGDTGELFF.

The rearrangement joins TRBV25-1 to TRBJ2-2, with D hard to call. Germline lookup yields CDR1 MGHDK and CDR2 SYGVNS. V was clipped by 3 bases and J by 1 base, with 12 bases between them. The CDR3 has 16 residues. CDR3 sequence: CASSEEQSMNTGELFF. DNA for the CDR3: TGTGCCAGCAGTGAGGAACAGTCCATGAACACCGGGGAGCTGTTTTTT. Filled out from reference TRBV25-1 and TRBJ2-2, the complete variable domain reads EADIYQTPRYLVIGTGKKITLECSQTMGHDKMYWYQQDPGMELHLIHYSYGVNSTEKGDLSSESTVSRIRTEHFPLTLESARPSHTSQYLCASSEEQSMNTGELFFGEGSRLTVL.

In its sample, this clone was seen a few times. The chain has TRBV5-1 and TRBJ2-1; D is possibly TRBD2 (5 bases). Trimming took off 1 base at V and 6 bases at J, with 17 bases between the two ends. The CDR3 runs 16 residues. CDR1 is SGHRS and CDR2 is YFSETQ in the germline V gene. This CDR3 reads CASSLSFRRRVNEQFF. The CDR3 nucleotides are TGCGCCAGCAGCTTGTCGTTTCGCAGGCGGGTCAATGAGCAGTTCTTC.

The gene calls are TRBV5-1 and TRBJ2-1; 11 bases align to TRBD1. J gave up 4 bases and V 4 bases, and 7 bases lay outside the gene matches. Looked up from germline, CDR1 is SGHRS and CDR2 is YFSETQ. CDR3 length equals 16 residues. The CDR3 DNA reads as TGCGCCAGCAGCGGCGGGACAGGGGGACTATACAATGAGCAGTTCTTC. This encodes CASSGGTGGLYNEQFF.

The J gene is TRBJ2-1, the V gene TRBV11-2, with 8 bases lining up with TRBD2. The trim removed 4 bases at V and 9 bases at J, leaving 8 bases unmatched. The germline CDR1 and CDR2 sequences are SGHAT and FQNNGV. The CDR3 covers 14 residues. CDR3 bases: TGTGCCAGCAGCTCCGCGGGGCTAGCGGGTGAGCAGTTCTTC. Encoded protein: CASSSAGLAGEQFF.

V is TRBV2 and J is TRBJ2-2; possible D gene TRBD1, 6 bases. Germline loops: CDR1 SNHLY, CDR2 FYNNEI. The CDR3 is made up of 16 amino acids. V was trimmed by 7 bases and J by 0 bases, leaving 15 bases between them. The CDR3, as DNA: TGTGCCAGCATCAGGCATGGGGGCCCGAACACCGGGGAGCTGTTTTTT. This encodes CASIRHGGPNTGELFF. Filled out from reference TRBV2 and TRBJ2-2, the complete variable domain reads EPEVTQTPSHQVTQMGQEVILRCVPISNHLYFYWYRQILGQKVEFLVSFYNNEISEKSEIFDDQFSVERPDGSNFTLKIRSTKLEDSAMYFCASIRHGGPNTGELFFGEGSRLTVL.

This clone was found once. This sequence joins TRBV5-5 and TRBJ1-6, with TRBD1 matching 10 bases. Germline CDR1 and CDR2: SGHKS and YYEKEE (reference sequence). This CDR3 spans 14 amino acids. V lost 2 bases, J lost 10 bases, and 3 bases stayed unmatched. CDR3 loop: CASSLGQGDSPLHF. Written as DNA, the CDR3 is TGTGCCAGCAGCTTAGGACAGGGGGACTCACCCCTCCACTTT.

The gene calls are TRBV28 and TRBJ2-5, with 11 bases fitting TRBD2. Germline assignment: CDR1 MDHEN and CDR2 SYDVKM. With V trimmed by 6 bases and J by 5 bases, 20 bases remained unmatched. The CDR3 sequence is 19 residues long. CDR3 sequence (DNA): TGTGCCAGCAGCCGAAGGCCTAGCGGGAGGAGGGTCTGGGGGGAGACCCAGTACTTC. Amino acids: CASSRRPSGRRVWGETQYF.

The chain combines TRBV12-3 or TRBV12-4 with TRBJ1-5; no firm D call. V was clipped by 5 bases and J by 8 bases, with 13 bases between them. This CDR3 is 13 amino acids long. The CDR3 DNA sequence: TGTGCCAGCAGTAGAGCAGGTTGGGAGCCCCAGCATTTT. This translates into CASSRAGWEPQHF.

The CDR3 coding sequence is TGTGCCAGCAGCAACGGACAGGCCCCACTAAAAAATGAAAAACTGTTTTTT. Its translation: CASSNGQAPLKNEKLFF. This rearrangement joins TRBV9 to TRBJ1-4; 7 bases line up with TRBD1. CDR1 is SGDLS and CDR2 is YYNGEE in the germline V gene. V lost 4 bases and J lost 5; bases outside the gene matches: 14. The CDR3 runs to 17 residues.